Listed here are 29 T cell receptor beta chains from one sample, sequenced in a study of blood T cells in healthy people across ages. Through a sample-barcoded 5' primer and a J-beta primer mix, a second PCR was run for roughly 6 to 12 cycles. TCRdb itself ran the 5' RACE reads through MiXCR, one entry per CDR3 protein. The data show roughly 790,000 distinct CDR3 sequences, approximately 39% seen once. The sample taken for sequencing was blood. These receptors were obtained from a woman in her sixties or seventies in good health.

This sequence joins TRBV7-6 and TRBJ1-1, with 7 bases matching TRBD1. From germline, CDR1 is SGHVS and CDR2 FNYEAQ. The V segment lost 1 base and the J segment 3 bases; nucleotides outside the gene matches: 5. There are 15 residues in the CDR3. CDR3 coding DNA: TGTGCCAGCAGCTTAGGGGCAGGGGGAGACACTGAAGCTTTCTTT. This gives the protein CASSLGAGGDTEAFF.

The chain combines TRBV4-3 with TRBJ2-1; TRBD2 matches at 11 bases. Losses at the gene ends were 3 bases for V and 9 bases for J; bases not matched to a gene: 10. The CDR3 covers 16 residues. Germline-derived CDR1 and CDR2 are LGHNA and YSLEER. CDR3 sequence (DNA): TGCGCCAGCAGCCATGTTGTGCTAGCGGGAGGTGGTGAGCAGTTCTTC. It specifies CASSHVVLAGGGEQFF.

The chain links TRBV7-8 to TRBJ1-5, with D uncertain. Per germline, CDR1 SGHVS and CDR2 FQNEAQ. Trimming took 1 base from V and 6 from J, leaving 7 bases between them. The CDR3 contains 13 residues. CDR3 region: CASSLDEGQPQHF. The CDR3 bases are TGTGCCAGCAGCTTAGATGAAGGTCAGCCCCAGCATTTT.

This clonotype was counted a few times. This chain connects TRBV13 to TRBJ2-7, with 9 bases lining up with TRBD2. In germline, CDR1 is PRHDT, CDR2 FYEKMQ (reference sequence). The ends lost 0 bases at V and 4 bases at J; junction bases unmatched: 10. The CDR3 covers 17 residues. This chain's CDR3 is CASSLGLAGGYSYEQYF. CDR3 DNA sequence: TGTGCCAGCAGCTTAGGACTAGCGGGCGGATATTCTTACGAGCAGTACTTC.

The chain couples TRBV7-2 to TRBJ2-3, with 12 bases lining up with TRBD2. The CDR3 runs 16 residues. After removal of 6 bases from V and 2 bases from J, the junction contained 6 bases not matched to a gene. In germline, CDR1 is SGHTA, CDR2 FQGNSA. The CDR3 here is CASRWTSGTVTDTQYF. The DNA of the CDR3 is TGTGCCAGCAGATGGACTAGCGGGACAGTCACAGATACGCAGTATTTT.

CDR3 in amino acids: CASSVALGVVGYTF. The CDR3 DNA is TGTGCCAGCAGCGTAGCTCTTGGGGTAGTAGGCTACACCTTC. The gene calls are TRBV9 and TRBJ1-2, with unresolved D. Trimming pared 0 bases from V and 8 bases from J, leaving 14 bases between. This CDR3 has 14 amino acids. Germline-derived CDR1 and CDR2 are SGDLS and YYNGEE.

The rearrangement uses TRBV18 and TRBJ2-1; D might be TRBD1 (6 bases). Trimming took off 4 bases at V and 0 bases at J, with 16 bases between the two ends. Germline V CDR1 and CDR2: KGHSH, LQKENI. This CDR3 has 17 amino acids. CDR3 coding DNA: TGTGCCAGCTCACGATCTTGGACAGAGAGCTCCTACAATGAGCAGTTCTTC. Protein product: CASSRSWTESSYNEQFF. The full variable domain, its missing parts supplied by reference TRBV18 and TRBJ2-1, is NAGVMQNPRHLVRRRGQEARLRCSPMKGHSHVYWYRQLPEEGLKFMVYLQKENIIDESGMPKERFSAEFPKEGPSILRIQQVVRGDSAAYFCASSRSWTESSYNEQFFGPGTRLTVL.

This clonotype was recorded a few times. The CDR3 coding sequence is TGTGCCATCAGTGAAGGGACAATACGCGCTGAAGCTTTCTTT. Translation gives CAISEGTIRAEAFF. The genes are TRBV10-3 and TRBJ1-1; perhaps TRBD1 as D (6 bases). This CDR3 region has 14 residues. Trimming shortened V by 3 bases and J by 6 bases, and 14 bases separated the two germline ends. CDR1 ENHRY and CDR2 SYGVKD come from the germline V gene.

V usage is TRBV12-3 or TRBV12-4 and J usage is TRBJ2-6; D ambiguous. The ends were cut back, 11 bases at V and 4 bases at J, with 12 bases in the middle. The CDR3 loop spans 13 amino acids. For the CDR3, the DNA is TGTGCCTGCAACCGGGCCGGGGCCAACGTCCTGACTTTC. Protein sequence: CACNRAGANVLTF.

This chain joins TRBV29-1 and TRBJ2-5; possible D gene TRBD1, 5 bases. V lost 3 bases to trimming and J lost 1 base, with 9 bases between them. CDR1 and CDR2 from the germline V gene are SQVTM and ANQGSEA. CDR3 length: 13 amino acids. Written as DNA, the CDR3 is TGCAGCGTTGATGGGGCCAGCCAAGAGACCCAGTACTTC. Translation gives CSVDGASQETQYF.

This clonotype was observed a few times. V and J are TRBV5-4 and TRBJ2-1; 8 bases match TRBD2. J lost 4 bases, V lost 4 bases, and 7 bases had no gene match. Germline assignment: CDR1 SGHNT and CDR2 YYREEE (reference sequence). The CDR3 spans 15 residues. The CDR3 reads CASSVAGWEYNEQFF. The CDR3 nucleotides read TGTGCCAGCAGCGTAGCGGGATGGGAATACAATGAGCAGTTCTTC.

This clonotype showed up many times. The chain uses TRBV12-3 or TRBV12-4 and TRBJ2-7; 9 positions agree with TRBD1. V lost 6 bases and J lost 4; bases outside the gene matches: 10. The CDR3 sequence is 15 residues long. The CDR3 reads CASRAWTGDGYEQYF. Here the CDR3 DNA reads TGTGCCAGCAGGGCCTGGACAGGGGATGGGTACGAGCAGTACTTC.

CDR3 coding DNA: TGTGCCAGCAGTTACTCCTCATCTTGGCTAGTAGGCACAGATACGCAGTATTTT. Translated: CASSYSSSWLVGTDTQYF. The chain has TRBV6-5 and TRBJ2-3; D not certain. The CDR3 sequence is 18 residues long. Looked up from germline, CDR1 is MNHEY and CDR2 is SVGAGI. V gave up 0 bases and J gave up 1 base, with 17 bases separating them.

A few counts support this clonotype. This chain connects TRBV5-6 to TRBJ2-7, with D possibly TRBD2 on 5 matching bases. Per germline, CDR1 SGHDT and CDR2 YYEEEE. The CDR3 length is 14 residues. V lost 2 bases and J 0 bases, leaving 9 bases between the germline ends. The DNA for the CDR3 is TGTGCCAGCAGCTTCGCGACTAACTCCTACGAGCAGTACTTC. This translates into CASSFATNSYEQYF.

V is TRBV20-1 and J is TRBJ2-3; 8 bases match TRBD2. The germline CDR1 and CDR2 sequences are DFQATT and SNEGSKA (reference sequence). The length of the CDR3 is 11 residues. Unmatched junction bases numbered 7, after V lost 3 bases and J lost 14 bases. CDR3 protein: CSARSGGRGYF. The CDR3 coding sequence is TGCAGTGCTAGGAGCGGGGGCCGGGGGTATTTT.

The chain is built from TRBV18 and TRBJ2-5; D is uncertain. The germline V gene has CDR1 KGHSH and CDR2 LQKENI. CDR3 length equals 12 residues. Trimming stripped 7 bases from V and 1 base from J, with 7 bases between. The CDR3 DNA follows: TGTGCCAGCTTGGGGATCCAAGAGACCCAGTACTTC. Residues: CASLGIQETQYF. The full variable domain, completed using reference TRBV18 and TRBJ2-5, is NAGVMQNPRHLVRRRGQEARLRCSPMKGHSHVYWYRQLPEEGLKFMVYLQKENIIDESGMPKERFSAEFPKEGPSILRIQQVVRGDSAAYFCASLGIQETQYFGPGTRLLVL.

The chain is built from TRBV6-2 or TRBV6-3 and TRBJ2-3; possibly TRBD1 for D (6 bases). Per the germline V gene, CDR1 is MNHEY and CDR2 is SVGEGT. V was pared by 8 bases and J by 3 bases, with 15 bases between. The length of the CDR3 is 14 residues. The CDR3 spells CASRASGTTDTQYF. CDR3 nucleotides: TGTGCCAGCCGGGCTTCCGGGACAACAGATACGCAGTATTTT.

The chain links TRBV6-2 or TRBV6-3 to TRBJ2-1; the D gene is possibly TRBD2 (5 bases). The J call may be mistaken, given a closer DNA end match to TRBJ2-7. The CDR3 loop spans 14 amino acids. CDR1 MNHEY and CDR2 SVGEGT come from the germline V gene. CDR3 nucleotides: TGTGCCAGCACTCCTGCGGAGGCCTACAATGAGCAGTACTTC. Protein: CASTPAEAYNEQYF.

The J gene is TRBJ1-1, the V gene TRBV29-1, with 8 bases lining up with TRBD1. CDR3 length equals 14 residues. The ends lost 4 bases at V and 2 bases at J; junction bases unmatched: 6. CDR1 is SQVTM and CDR2 is ANQGSEA in the germline V gene. The CDR3: CSVGTGRGNTEAFF. Written as DNA, the CDR3 is TGCAGCGTTGGGACAGGGCGGGGAAACACTGAAGCTTTCTTT. Filled out from reference TRBV29-1 and TRBJ1-1, the complete variable domain reads SAVISQKPSRDICQRGTSLTIQCQVDSQVTMMFWYRQQPGQSLTLIATANQGSEATYESGFVIDKFPISRPNLTFSTLTVSNMSPEDSSIYLCSVGTGRGNTEAFFGQGTRLTVV.

The genes are TRBV5-1 and TRBJ1-1, with D hard to call. The CDR3 spans 14 residues. Germline V lookup: CDR1 SGHRS, CDR2 YFSETQ. V lost 4 bases to trimming and J lost 3 bases, with 13 bases between them. CDR3 sequence reads: CASSPIGWDTEAFF. CDR3 DNA sequence: TGCGCCAGCAGCCCGATCGGTTGGGACACTGAAGCTTTCTTT.

The chain uses TRBV30 and TRBJ2-1; D not certain. Trimming shortened V by 0 bases and J by 8 bases, and 11 bases separated the two germline ends. The CDR3 consists of 13 residues. Germline V gives CDR1 GTSNPN, CDR2 SVGIG (reference sequence). This CDR3 is CAWSVNPLDEQFF. In DNA form, the CDR3 reads TGTGCCTGGAGTGTAAATCCCCTCGATGAGCAGTTCTTC.

The J gene is TRBJ2-1, the V gene TRBV20-1; D is perhaps TRBD1 or TRBD2 (5 bases each). The end of the DNA fits TRBJ2-7 better, so the J call may be wrong. This CDR3 comprises 14 residues. Germline lookup yields CDR1 DFQATT and CDR2 SNEGSKA (reference sequence). The CDR3 sequence is CSASGAANYNEQYF. CDR3 in DNA: TGCAGTGCTAGCGGGGCAGCCAACTACAATGAGCAGTACTTC.

As regards this clonotype: One end of the junction varies from germline; a read error may be responsible. The chain couples TRBV20-1 to TRBJ2-5; TRBD1 might be the D (7 bases). Looked up from germline, CDR1 is DFQATT and CDR2 is SNEGSKA (reference sequence). The CDR3 runs to 13 residues. For the CDR3, the DNA is TGCGGTGCTAGGCCAGGGGGGTTAGAGACCCAGTACTTC. Translating it yields CGARPGGLETQYF.

Remarks on this clonotype: The conserved phenylalanine or tryptophan is not found at the CDR3 terminus, so this likely reflects a read error. This rearrangement joins TRBV12-3 or TRBV12-4 to TRBJ2-3, with 7 bases that match TRBD1. V lost 1 base and J lost 6; bases outside the gene matches: 10. The CDR3 contains 16 residues. CDR3 nucleotides: TGTGCCAGCAGTTTAGGAACAGGGGCGACCACGGATACGCAGTATTCT. It yields the protein CASSLGTGATTDTQYS.

With regard to this clonotype: A read error may explain this, as a much larger clone is one base away. The rearrangement links TRBV12-3 or TRBV12-4 to TRBJ2-1, with a tentative D call TRBD2 (7 bases). V lost 3 bases and J lost 10, with 16 bases in between. The length of the CDR3 is 14 residues. This CDR3 reads CASSFPGEGNEQFF. The CDR3 DNA reads TGTGCCAGCAGTTTCCCAGGGGAGGGCAACGAGCAGTTCTTC.

This clonotype was detected a few times. The V call is TRBV20-1, the J call TRBJ2-3; a possible D gene is TRBD1 (6 bases). The germline V gene has CDR1 DFQATT and CDR2 SNEGSKA (reference sequence). V lost 0 bases and J lost 6, with 10 bases in between. CDR3 length: 13 residues. In DNA form, the CDR3 reads TGCAGTGCTAGAGAATGGGGGCCTGATACGCAGTATTTT. This codes for CSAREWGPDTQYF.

The rearrangement joins TRBV20-1 to TRBJ1-1; D gene ambiguous. The CDR3 extends over 13 amino acids. The V end lost 5 bases, the J end lost 0 bases, and 10 bases lay between the germline ends. Germline V CDR1 and CDR2: DFQATT, SNEGSKA (reference sequence). The CDR3 reads CSAWGRMNTEAFF. CDR3 DNA: TGCAGTGCTTGGGGAAGGATGAACACTGAAGCTTTCTTT.

V gene TRBV20-1 combines with J gene TRBJ2-4; TRBD1 matches at 8 bases. The CDR3 runs to 13 residues. J gave up 13 bases and V 6 bases, and 14 bases lay outside the gene matches. Germline V gene data show CDR1 as DFQATT and CDR2 as SNEGSKA (reference sequence). DNA of the CDR3: TGCAGTGCCCGGACAGGGCGATTCGATGAGCAGTACTTC. Encoded protein: CSARTGRFDEQYF.

V usage is TRBV20-1 and J usage is TRBJ2-2, with D hard to call. V gave up 2 bases and J gave up 0 bases, with 16 bases separating them. Germline loops: CDR1 DFQATT, CDR2 SNEGSKA (reference sequence). CDR3 length: 17 residues. CDR3 region: CSARLLWAGPNTGELFF. In nucleotides, the CDR3 is TGCAGTGCTAGATTGCTGTGGGCAGGCCCGAACACCGGGGAGCTGTTTTTT.